Listed below are T cell receptor beta chains from one sample, sequenced in a study of blood T cell repertoires in COVID-19. Method: immunoSEQ multiplex PCR; TCRdb's copy keeps in-frame clones and lacks some. The sample holds about 140,000 clones; approximately 88% are singletons and the top ten take approximately 5%. The sequenced sample was PBMCs or T cells enriched from blood (not recorded which). Every receptor here comes from a man aged 35-49 years with acute COVID-19. Each CDR3 is given with its conserved first and last residue.

V gene: TRBV28
J gene: TRBJ2-1
CDR3 protein: CASLTRAGGNEQFF

V gene: TRBV28
J gene: TRBJ1-5
CDR3 protein: CASKRSNQPQHF

V gene: TRBV4-1
J gene: TRBJ1-2
CDR3 protein: CASSQEIRGFQGYTF

V gene: TRBV18
J gene: TRBJ2-1
CDR3 protein: CASTPGTGGRNEQFF

V gene: TRBV6-2/TRBV6-3
J gene: TRBJ2-3
CDR3 protein: CASSLTEPDVADTQYF

V gene: TRBV30
J gene: TRBJ2-7
CDR3 protein: CAWSPSGTSGRIDEQYF

V gene: TRBV4-3
J gene: TRBJ1-2
CDR3 protein: CASSQSTGHYGYTF

V gene: TRBV9
J gene: TRBJ2-2
CDR3 protein: CASSGRETGELFF

V gene: TRBV15
J gene: TRBJ2-1
CDR3 protein: CATSPRLAGANEQFF

V gene: TRBV2
J gene: TRBJ1-2
CDR3 protein: CASSGSSYGYTF

V gene: TRBV5-1
J gene: TRBJ2-5
CDR3 protein: CASSLVVARGETQYF

V gene: TRBV27
J gene: TRBJ1-2
CDR3 protein: CASSRQGARGYTF

V gene: TRBV12-5
J gene: TRBJ2-3
CDR3 protein: CASGLLRRGLAGGPSPTDTQYF

V gene: TRBV7-2
J gene: TRBJ1-5
CDR3 protein: CASSLEALGARNQPQHF

V gene: TRBV14
J gene: TRBJ1-1
CDR3 protein: CASSLTTNTEAFF

V gene: TRBV7-8
J gene: TRBJ2-1
CDR3 protein: CASSLGGQGANNEQFF

V gene: TRBV5-1
J gene: TRBJ2-3
CDR3 protein: CASSLDLFTDTQYF

V gene: TRBV9
J gene: TRBJ2-3
CDR3 protein: CASSVPAGGTDTQYF

V gene: TRBV3-1/TRBV3-2
J gene: TRBJ2-3
CDR3 protein: CASSRGREDTQYF

V gene: TRBV11-2
J gene: TRBJ1-1
CDR3 protein: CASSLVANRESAEAFF

V gene: TRBV21-1
J gene: TRBJ2-7
CDR3 protein: CASSKDQQGHHEWAYEQYF

V gene: TRBV19
J gene: TRBJ2-3
CDR3 protein: CASSIVSGYYTDTQYF

V gene: TRBV9
J gene: TRBJ2-7
CDR3 protein: CASSGSRETFEQYF

V gene: TRBV30
J gene: TRBJ1-1
CDR3 protein: CACQWNTEAFF

V gene: TRBV4-3
J gene: TRBJ1-1
CDR3 protein: CASSHTTRQGEAFF

V gene: TRBV6-2/TRBV6-3
J gene: TRBJ1-1
CDR3 protein: CASTPTPWREAFF

V gene: TRBV14
J gene: TRBJ2-7
CDR3 protein: CASSPFTGSYEQYF

V gene: TRBV28
J gene: TRBJ2-3
CDR3 protein: CASSFGRSTDTQYF

V gene: TRBV2
J gene: TRBJ2-7
CDR3 protein: CASSLTGVPYEQYF

V gene: TRBV24-1
J gene: TRBJ2-5
CDR3 protein: CATSDNQGRETQYF

V gene: TRBV5-6
J gene: TRBJ2-7
CDR3 protein: CASSSSGGREYF

V gene: TRBV19
J gene: TRBJ2-5
CDR3 protein: CASSNSGQETQYF

V gene: TRBV27
J gene: TRBJ2-7
CDR3 protein: CASSPQTLAGGYEQYF

V gene: TRBV16
J gene: TRBJ2-1
CDR3 protein: CASSQSGQDEQFF

V gene: TRBV9
J gene: TRBJ1-1
CDR3 protein: CASSVGPDPRETEAFF

V gene: TRBV7-2
J gene: TRBJ2-7
CDR3 protein: CASSLAGSSYEQYF

V gene: TRBV27
J gene: TRBJ2-1
CDR3 protein: CASTPWGEGNEQFF

V gene: TRBV14
J gene: TRBJ2-7
CDR3 protein: CASSRYLGTYSYEQYF

V gene: TRBV29-1
J gene: TRBJ1-2
CDR3 protein: CSVEYQYRNYGYTF

V gene: TRBV19
J gene: TRBJ2-5
CDR3 protein: CETTSRFQETQYF

V gene: TRBV6-5
J gene: TRBJ1-5
CDR3 protein: CASRRDRFNQPQHF

V gene: TRBV11-2
J gene: TRBJ2-1
CDR3 protein: CASSLSGDTYNEQFF